This T cell receptor (beta chain) was found in a study of cytomegalovirus exposure and HLA in healthy donors. The V end lost 6 bases, the J end lost 5 bases, and 16 bases lay between the germline ends. The germline gives CDR1 SNHLY, CDR2 FYNNEI. This CDR3 comprises 14 residues. Notes on the study in general: In a later analysis, at a false discovery rate of 0.05, about 16,000 TCR beta sequences matched HLA alleles. Solely CMV serostatus was available to characterize immune exposure.

About this clone itself: Its specificity is not known.

PCR involved 60 Vbeta and 13 Jbeta primers. Source study methods: Roughly 80 million unique TCR beta chains, some 11 million shared, were counted in a later analysis. The table came from immunoSEQ multiplex PCR; TCRdb's copy has only in-frame clones and leaves some out. For V, J and clone size, that table is used; D and trimming come from the DNA. The repertoire consists of roughly 140,000 clones, with just over 70% occurring once and the leading ten covering about 1.5%. This TCR came from a woman between 25 and 40 years old in good health and CMV-seronegative. The sample comprised PBMCs. This rearrangement joins TRBV2 to TRBJ2-5, with D perhaps TRBD1 (8 bases). Here the CDR3 reads CASSGQGGGETQYF. The CDR3, as DNA: TGTGCCAGCAGCGGACAGGGAGGGGGGGAGACCCAGTACTTC.